The entry that follows covers one T cell receptor beta chain sequence. Per the germline V gene, CDR1 is MNHEY and CDR2 is SVGEGT. Between the trimmed V and J ends, which lost 6 bases and 3 bases, there was a span of 14 bases. CDR3 length: 14 amino acids. The data stem from a study of T-cell memory formation after mild COVID-19. TCRdb recomputed calls from the 5' RACE reads with MiXCR, one row per CDR3 protein. The profile shows 300,000 to 400,000 distinct CDR3 sequences, less than 20% of them singletons. This chain uses TRBV6-2 or TRBV6-3 with TRBJ1-1; TRBD1 is a possible D gene (5 bases). The origin of this receptor is a man between 18 and 29 years old who had mild COVID-19 (a few samples of this study predate the infection). Cell type and time point are not known. Sequenced input: PBMCs or a T cell subset sorted from them (not recorded which). The CDR3 loop is CASSPRDAYTEAFF. As DNA, the CDR3 is TGTGCCAGCAGCCCCAGGGACGCCTACACTGAAGCTTTCTTT.